A selection of T cell receptor beta chains follows, all from one sample in a study of blood T cell repertoires in COVID-19. The data were produced by immunoSEQ multiplex PCR, yet TCRdb's version contains in-frame clones alone and is incomplete. The profile shows around 300,000 clones, approximately 90% of them singletons. The sample consisted of PBMCs or T cells enriched from blood (not recorded which). These receptors originate from a woman in her 50s who had recovered from COVID-19. Each CDR3 is given with its conserved first and last residue. A D gene is named only where the DNA matches it firmly. Clone size is not always given. Where it is, it says once, few, many or a class for expanded clones.

NA,TRBV5-6,NA,TRBJ2-4,TGTGCCAGCAGCTTGGGGGGGCTCTTAGCCAAAAACATTCAGTACTTC,CASSLGGLLAKNIQYF
TRBD1,TRBV5-1,NA,TRBJ2-7,TGCGCCAGCAGCCTGCGGGACAGGGGCGACGAGCAGTACTTC,CASSLRDRGDEQYF
NA,TRBV27,NA,TRBJ1-2,TGTGCCAGCAGTTATTCAGGGGCCGGTGGCTACACCTTC,CASSYSGAGGYTF
TRBD1,TRBV4-1,once,TRBJ1-2,TGCGCCAGCAGCCAGGCGGGACAGGGGAGCTATGGCTACACCTTC,CASSQAGQGSYGYTF
NA,TRBV9,NA,TRBJ1-1,TGTGCCAGCAGCGTAGTCCCGGGACAACACACTGAAGCTTTCTTT,CASSVVPGQHTEAFF
NA,TRBV28,NA,TRBJ1-2,TGTGCCAGCAGTTTAGGGGGACAAGGCTATGGCTACACCTTC,CASSLGGQGYGYTF
NA,TRBV5-6,NA,TRBJ1-6,TGTGCCAGCAGCTTGGCCTACCAGGGAGGTTCACCCCTCCACTTT,CASSLAYQGGSPLHF
TRBD2,TRBV6-4,NA,TRBJ2-2,TGTGCCAGCAGTGTTAGCGGGACTTCGGACACCGGGGAGCTGTTTTTT,CASSVSGTSDTGELFF
NA,TRBV6-5,NA,TRBJ1-2,TGTGCCAGCAGGCCGGGCTATGGCTACACCTTC,CASRPGYGYTF
TRBD1,TRBV14,NA,TRBJ1-2,TGTGCCAGCAGCCCTTTAGGGGGCGGCTATGGCTACACCTTC,CASSPLGGGYGYTF
NA,TRBV7-9,NA,TRBJ2-1,TGTGCCAGCAGCTTAGTAGGGACAAGCTACAATGAGCAGTTCTTC,CASSLVGTSYNEQFF
NA,TRBV28,NA,TRBJ1-1,TGTGCCAGCACCCGCCAGGGGCTTTGGACTGAAGCTTTCTTT,CASTRQGLWTEAFF
NA,TRBV15,NA,TRBJ2-1,TGTGCCACCAGCAGCCTCAATGAGCAGTTCTTC,CATSSLNEQFF
NA,TRBV20-1,once,TRBJ2-7,TGCAGTGCGAAGAGGGACTACGAGCAGTACTTC,CSAKRDYEQYF
NA,TRBV6-5,NA,TRBJ1-2,TGTGCCAGCAGGGCCGGCGGGGGCGTCCTCTATGGCTACACCTTC,CASRAGGGVLYGYTF
TRBD1,TRBV15,NA,TRBJ2-4,TGTGCCACCAGCAGATTAGGGACAGCTGCCAAAAACATTCAGTACTTC,CATSRLGTAAKNIQYF
NA,TRBV5-1,NA,TRBJ1-4,TGCGCCAGCAGCTTGGATGGGGAGGGAAAACTGTTTTTT,CASSLDGEGKLFF
TRBD1,TRBV5-1,NA,TRBJ2-1,TGCGCCAGCAGCTTTCAGGGGGTTAAAGGCAATGAGCAGTTCTTC,CASSFQGVKGNEQFF
NA,TRBV7-9,once,TRBJ2-1,TGTGCCAGCAGCTTACAGCGGGAGCAGTTCTTC,CASSLQREQFF
NA,TRBV30,NA,TRBJ1-2,TGTGCCTGGAGTGTTCCAGGGAGGTATGGCTACACCTTC,CAWSVPGRYGYTF
TRBD2,TRBV19,NA,TRBJ2-1,TGTGCCAGTAGTAAAGAGCGGGGGAGTTTGGGGAATGAGCAGTTCTTC,CASSKERGSLGNEQFF
TRBD2,TRBV2,NA,TRBJ2-7,TGTGCCAGCAGTCAACGACTAGCGGGACTGTGGGAGCAGTACTTC,CASSQRLAGLWEQYF
TRBD2,TRBV7-2,NA,TRBJ2-5,TGTGCCAGCAGCTTCGTACCGGGACTAGCGGGGGTTACCCAGTACTTC,CASSFVPGLAGVTQYF
NA,TRBV20-1,NA,TRBJ1-6,TGCAGTGCTAGTCTGGTCGTTAGCTCCTATAATTCACCCCTCCACTTT,CSASLVVSSYNSPLHF
TRBD1,TRBV29-1,NA,TRBJ2-6,TGCAGCGTTGGGGACAGGGGATTGTCTGGGGCCAACGTCCTGACTTTC,CSVGDRGLSGANVLTF
TRBD1,TRBV6-2/TRBV6-3,NA,TRBJ1-6,TGTGCCAGCAGTTACAGGGACAGAAAGAATTCACCCCTCCACTTT,CASSYRDRKNSPLHF
NA,TRBV10-2,NA,TRBJ2-7,TGCGCCAGCAGTTTCCAGGGGTCTTCCTACGAGCAGTACTTC,CASSFQGSSYEQYF
NA,TRBV20-1,NA,TRBJ1-4,TGCAGTGCTAGTGCCGGGGGGCCAACTAATGAAAAACTGTTTTTT,CSASAGGPTNEKLFF
NA,TRBV3-1/TRBV3-2,NA,TRBJ2-1,TGTGCCAGCAGCCAAGTGGCAAGCGGGCGCTCCTACAATGAGCAGTTCTTC,CASSQVASGRSYNEQFF